The 28 T cell receptor beta chains below all came from one sample that was sequenced in a study of shared clonotypes between healthy human individuals. Assay used: immunoSEQ multiplex PCR; TCRdb lists only in-frame clones, some missing. The sample shows some 2.1 million clones, around 93% of them seen only once. Cells designated naive CD8 were CD45RO-negative and were positively selected for CCR7, with terminally differentiated effector memory CD45RA+ cells excluded. The sequenced sample was naive CD8+ T cells from PBMCs. The receptors come from a man in his late teens or twenties in good health. Some clones in this sample may be carry-over from other donors' samples.

This clone was counted once. The V and J genes are TRBV6-6 and TRBJ1-5; TRBD1 is a possible D gene (5 bases). There are 15 residues in the CDR3. The germline V and J ends were trimmed by 6 bases and 2 bases, with 14 bases remaining between them. Germline V gene data show CDR1 as MNHNY and CDR2 as SVGAGI (reference sequence). Here the CDR3 DNA reads TGTGCCAGCAGGTCAAGCCCGGGGCGCAATCAGCCCCAGCATTTT. Translated: CASRSSPGRNQPQHF.

This sequence joins TRBV5-1 and TRBJ2-7; D unresolved. The ends were cut back, 3 bases at V and 2 bases at J, with 18 bases in the middle. Germline lookup yields CDR1 SGHRS and CDR2 YFSETQ. The CDR3 sequence is 16 residues long. CDR3 protein: CASSSRSGRTAYEQYF. The CDR3 DNA is TGCGCCAGCAGCTCCCGATCGGGCAGGACGGCCTACGAGCAGTACTTC.

The V gene is TRBV19, the J gene TRBJ2-1; D ambiguous. This CDR3 is built from 14 residues. V was pared by 3 bases and J by 9 bases, with 15 bases between. Per germline, CDR1 LNHDA and CDR2 SQIVND (reference sequence). Written as DNA, the CDR3 is TGTGCCAGTAGTATTTCCTCGCCTTCCATTGAGCAGTTCTTC. Translated: CASSISSPSIEQFF.

The rearrangement links TRBV19 to TRBJ2-2; D is perhaps TRBD1 or TRBD2 (6 bases each). Trimming shortened V by 6 bases and J by 1 base, and 9 bases separated the two germline ends. This CDR3 has 14 residues. Looked up from germline, CDR1 is LNHDA and CDR2 is SQIVND (reference sequence). The CDR3 region is CASRGGGNTGELFF. For the CDR3, the DNA is TGTGCCAGTAGAGGGGGAGGGAACACCGGGGAGCTGTTTTTT.

The chain employs TRBV29-1 and TRBJ2-5; D ambiguous. Per the germline V gene, CDR1 is SQVTM and CDR2 is ANQGSEA. This CDR3 contains 14 residues. Trimming cost V 0 bases and J 2 bases, with 10 bases left between them. The CDR3 coding sequence is TGCAGCGTTGAAGAAGGTGGAGCTCAAGAGACCCAGTACTTC. Translated, it gives CSVEEGGAQETQYF.

The chain links TRBV28 to TRBJ2-7, with TRBD1 identical over 7 bases. Germline trimming cut 4 bases from V and 4 bases from J; bases unmatched to any gene: 13. The CDR3 is 16 residues long. Germline CDR1 is MDHEN and CDR2 is SYDVKM. The CDR3 nucleotides read TGTGCCAGCAGTTCCATATGGGGACAGTATTTATACGAGCAGTACTTC. It yields the protein CASSSIWGQYLYEQYF.

This chain links TRBV13 with TRBJ2-7; D is undetermined. This CDR3 contains 15 residues. V lost 1 base, J lost 1 base, and 11 bases lay in between. From germline, CDR1 is PRHDT and CDR2 FYEKMQ (reference sequence). The CDR3, as DNA: TGTGCCAGCAGCTTAGCTGGCGGAATGTCCTACGAGCAGTACTTC. Translated: CASSLAGGMSYEQYF. Variable domain in full (rest from reference TRBV13 and TRBJ2-7): AAGVIQSPRHLIKEKRETATLKCYPIPRHDTVYWYQQGPGQDPQFLISFYEKMQSDKGSIPDRFSAQQFSDYHSELNMSSLELGDSALYFCASSLAGGMSYEQYFGPGTRLTVT.

The J gene is TRBJ2-4, the V gene TRBV19, with D maybe TRBD1 (6 bases). The length of the CDR3 is 15 residues. Germline CDR1 LNHDA, CDR2 SQIVND (reference sequence). Deletions cut 3 bases from V and 8 bases from J, with 17 bases between. The CDR3 DNA is TGTGCCAGTAGTATTGGCCTATTCAACAGGGACATTCAGTACTTC. Protein product: CASSIGLFNRDIQYF.

A remark on this clone: Within the sample, other DNA sequences also encode this same CDR3. The chain combines TRBV4-2 with TRBJ2-7, with 9 nucleotides matching TRBD2. Germline values: CDR1 LGHNA, CDR2 YNFKEQ. CDR3 length: 15 amino acids. The V and J ends lost 3 bases and 0 bases, in that order; junction bases with no gene match: 3. CDR3 DNA sequence: TGTGCCAGCAGCCAGCTAGCGGGGAGCTCCTACGAGCAGTACTTC. Residues: CASSQLAGSSYEQYF.

The chain is built from TRBV30 and TRBJ1-3, with a possible D match to TRBD1 (6 bases). CDR3 length: 15 residues. V shed 5 bases and J shed 2 bases, with 16 bases lying between them. From germline, CDR1 is GTSNPN and CDR2 SVGIG (reference sequence). CDR3 loop: CAWSHGEGAGNTIYF. The DNA for the CDR3 is TGTGCCTGGTCCCATGGGGAGGGGGCTGGAAACACCATATATTTT. Drawing the rest from reference TRBV30 and TRBJ1-3, the complete variable domain is SQTIHQWPATLVQPVGSPLSLECTVEGTSNPNLYWYRQAAGRGLQLLFYSVGIGQISSEVPQNLSASRPQDRQFILSSKKLLLSDSGFYLCAWSHGEGAGNTIYFGEGSWLTVV.

The chain combines TRBV19 with TRBJ1-1; D is ambiguous. In germline, CDR1 is LNHDA, CDR2 SQIVND (reference sequence). Between the trimmed V and J ends, which lost 7 bases and 1 base, there was a span of 16 bases. CDR3 length: 15 amino acids. The CDR3 DNA reads as TGTGCCAGTAACTTCGGTCCGTTACCGAACACTGAAGCTTTCTTT. It yields the protein CASNFGPLPNTEAFF.

The count of this clone is one. The chain combines TRBV28 with TRBJ2-3; 8 bases line up with TRBD2. In germline, CDR1 is MDHEN, CDR2 SYDVKM. The CDR3 length is 13 residues. The V gene end was trimmed by 9 bases and the J gene end by 6 bases; junction bases not matched to a gene: 8. This CDR3 reads CASAGGPRDTQYF. Written as DNA, the CDR3 is TGTGCCAGTGCGGGAGGCCCTCGGGATACGCAGTATTTT.

The V call is TRBV28, the J call TRBJ2-3; D gene ambiguous. Trimming stripped 3 bases from V and 0 bases from J, with 7 bases between. The CDR3 extends over 14 amino acids. Germline values: CDR1 MDHEN, CDR2 SYDVKM. The CDR3 DNA reads TGTGCCAGCAGTTTTCCCAAGAGCACAGATACGCAGTATTTT. Amino acids: CASSFPKSTDTQYF.

The chain has TRBV7-9 and TRBJ2-1; D not resolved. Germline V gene lookup returns CDR1 SEHNR and CDR2 FQNEAQ (reference sequence). The CDR3 has 13 residues. Trimming left V 5 bases short and J 8 bases short, with 13 bases between. The CDR3 DNA follows: TGTGCCAGCAGCCCGTCTGGGTGGGATGAGCAGTTCTTC. It encodes CASSPSGWDEQFF.

The V and J genes are TRBV28 and TRBJ1-5; D unresolved. This CDR3 has 14 residues. Per the germline V gene, CDR1 is MDHEN and CDR2 is SYDVKM. Trimming shortened V by 3 bases and J by 3 bases, and 9 bases separated the two germline ends. CDR3 DNA: TGTGCCAGCAGTTTCCAGGATGACAATCAGCCCCAGCATTTT. The encoded protein is CASSFQDDNQPQHF.

V and J are TRBV4-1 and TRBJ1-1, with 7 bases fitting TRBD1. V shed 2 bases and J 4 bases; nucleotides not matched to a gene: 4. The CDR3 totals 14 residues. CDR1 is MGHRA, CDR2 YSYEKL, per germline. The CDR3, as DNA: TGCGCCAGCAGCCAACGTACAGGGGCCACTGAAGCTTTCTTT. Translation: CASSQRTGATEAFF.

The J gene is TRBJ2-7, the V gene TRBV27; 7 positions agree with TRBD1. Germline-derived CDR1 and CDR2 are MNHEY and SMNVEV (reference sequence). This CDR3 is built from 16 residues. With 5 bases clipped from V and 0 bases from J, the junction kept 10 bases outside the gene matches. CDR3 region: CASSPSTGTLSYEQYF. DNA of the CDR3: TGTGCCAGCAGTCCGTCGACAGGGACACTCTCCTACGAGCAGTACTTC.

The genes are TRBV9 and TRBJ2-1, with 7 nucleotides matching TRBD2. The germline V gene has CDR1 SGDLS and CDR2 YYNGEE. This CDR3 is 15 amino acids long. V trimming: 0 bases; J trimming: 8 bases; junction bases outside the gene matches: 8. DNA of the CDR3: TGTGCCAGCAGCGTAGAAGGGAGGGCATGGGATGAGCAGTTCTTC. Translated, it gives CASSVEGRAWDEQFF.

This sequence joins TRBV27 and TRBJ2-7; weak D call: TRBD1 (5 bases). The germline V gene has CDR1 MNHEY and CDR2 SMNVEV (reference sequence). CDR3 length: 16 amino acids. Trimming left V 5 bases short and J 3 bases short, with 20 bases between. CDR3 amino acids: CASSPRAGLLVYEQYF. The CDR3 DNA is TGTGCCAGCAGTCCCAGGGCAGGCCTTCTGGTCTACGAGCAGTACTTC.

Worth noting for this clone: This CDR3 is also generated by other DNA sequences in the sample. J is TRBJ2-2 and V is TRBV6-6, with 8 bases that match TRBD2. The trim removed 0 bases at V and 4 bases at J, leaving 1 base unmatched. This CDR3 region has 15 residues. Looked up from germline, CDR1 is MNHNY and CDR2 is SVGAGI (reference sequence). For the CDR3, the DNA is TGTGCCAGCAGTTACTCTCGGGAGGGCACCGGGGAGCTGTTTTTT. It yields the protein CASSYSREGTGELFF.

This chain connects TRBV7-9 to TRBJ1-2; the D gene is possibly TRBD1 (5 bases). Germline V gene data show CDR1 as SEHNR and CDR2 as FQNEAQ (reference sequence). With 4 bases removed from V and 4 bases from J, the gap between germline ends came to 22 bases. There are 17 residues in the CDR3. This CDR3 is CASSSYLGGRTVYGYTF. In DNA form, the CDR3 reads TGTGCCAGCAGCTCGTATCTCGGGGGGAGGACTGTCTATGGCTACACCTTC.

This clone has just one count. Other DNA sequences in this specimen translate into the identical CDR3. This chain uses TRBV28 with TRBJ1-2; D remains ambiguous. In germline, CDR1 is MDHEN, CDR2 SYDVKM. V lost 4 bases and J 7 bases, leaving 7 bases between the germline ends. There are 11 residues in the CDR3. The CDR3 nucleotides are TGTGCCAGCAGTTCAGACCGTGGCTACACCTTC. Its protein product is CASSSDRGYTF.

This sequence joins TRBV9 and TRBJ2-1; a possible D gene is TRBD1 (6 bases). V lost 3 bases and J 4 bases, leaving 14 bases between the germline ends. The CDR3 spans 15 residues. CDR1 is SGDLS, CDR2 YYNGEE, per germline. The CDR3 DNA reads TGTGCCAGCAGCGCCGGACAGTCGACTTACAATGAGCAGTTCTTC. Translated, it gives CASSAGQSTYNEQFF.

The chain links TRBV10-2 to TRBJ2-7; 10 bases are a match to TRBD2. This CDR3 contains 13 residues. After removal of 6 bases from V and 2 bases from J, the junction contained 1 base not matched to a gene. The germline gives CDR1 WSHSY, CDR2 SAAADI. The CDR3 coding sequence is TGCGCCAGCAGCGGACTAGCGGCCTACGAGCAGTACTTC. It specifies CASSGLAAYEQYF.

This clone was detected only once. This chain uses TRBV7-8 with TRBJ2-7; no clear D gene. The CDR3 runs to 16 residues. Germline V gene data show CDR1 as SGHVS and CDR2 as FQNEAQ. V lost 5 bases and J 3 bases, leaving 20 bases between the germline ends. In nucleotides, the CDR3 is TGTGCCAGCAGCAGCCGACAAACCTACTTTTTCTACGAGCAGTACTTC. Encoded protein: CASSSRQTYFFYEQYF.

The rearrangement links TRBV15 to TRBJ1-4, with D possibly being TRBD1 (6 bases). Germline CDR1 LNHNV, CDR2 YYDKDF (reference sequence). There are 14 residues in the CDR3. The V end was cut by 5 bases, the J end by 8 bases, with 15 bases between. CDR3 residues: CATSSHRVREKLFF. Written as DNA, the CDR3 is TGTGCCACCAGCTCGCACAGGGTGAGGGAAAAACTGTTTTTT.

J is TRBJ1-1 and V is TRBV7-2; D gene uncertain. This CDR3 comprises 14 residues. Trimming took 1 base from V and 6 from J, leaving 12 bases between them. Germline CDR1 and CDR2: SGHTA and FQGNSA. The CDR3 sequence: CASSLGSIRSEAFF. The CDR3 nucleotides are TGTGCCAGCAGCTTAGGAAGCATCCGGTCTGAAGCTTTCTTT.

About this clone: One end of the junction does not line up with germline, which may come from a read error. The rearrangement uses TRBV4-1 and TRBJ1-1; 7 bases map to TRBD1. This CDR3 region has 15 residues. Germline V lookup: CDR1 MGHRA, CDR2 YSYEKL. The CDR3 bases are TGCGCCAGCAGCCAGCAGGGACAGATGAACACTGGGGCTTCCTTT. Amino acids: CASSQQGQMNTGASF.